The clone carrying this TCR beta chain was recorded a few times. The target antigen is unknown. The authors reverse transcribed all of the isolated RNA, so sequencing captured expressed TCRB transcripts. The protocol was immunoSEQ multiplex PCR, while the TCRdb copy is restricted to in-frame clones and leaves out a portion. Among 900,000 or so clones listed, 17% were seen once. The sample comes from a study of beta chain features in type 1 diabetes. General study points: Highly expressing activated T cells could be over-counted with a cDNA template. Within the patient group, naive, central memory and Treg TCRB repertoires appeared more similar to each other than within healthy donors.

CDR3 length equals 14 residues. Trimming left V 3 bases short and J 8 bases short, with 16 bases between. In germline, CDR1 is KGHSH, CDR2 LQKENI. Sample: naive CD4+ T cells from blood. The rearrangement uses TRBV18 and TRBJ1-2; D is undetermined. This receptor was obtained from a young woman in good health. CDR3 DNA sequence: TGTGCCAGCTCACCCGTGGTGGAGCCTTGGGGCTACACCTTC. Encoded protein: CASSPVVEPWGYTF.